The TCR beta chain described here comes from a study of PD-L1 blockade in urothelial cancer. Study-level information: From 2014, patients received atezolizumab, given as 1,200 mg intravenously every 3 weeks. Blood analysis occurred 3 weeks (second dose) and 6 weeks after treatment start. The median number of T cells present in blood samples was about 130,000.

The CDR3 sequence is 15 residues long. Deletions cut 4 bases from V and 7 bases from J, with 17 bases between. Germline V gives CDR1 SGHKS, CDR2 YYEKEE (reference sequence). Time point given: pretreatment peripheral blood. Spiking each PCR with synthetic TCR analog templates was performed. The protocol was immunoSEQ multiplex PCR, while the TCRdb copy is restricted to in-frame clones and leaves out a portion. The table includes some 80,000 clones, roughly 80% detected once. This clone has a handful of counts. The chain couples TRBV5-5 to TRBJ1-4; D gene uncertain. The receptor comes from a man in his forties with urothelial cancer. Sequences were derived from PBMCs, sampled around atezolizumab (anti-PD-L1) treatment. The CDR3 region is CASSREGGIGEKLFF. The CDR3 bases are TGTGCCAGCAGCCGGGAGGGAGGGATAGGTGAAAAACTGTTTTTT. Complete variable domain (other parts from reference TRBV5-5 and TRBJ1-4): DAGVTQSPTHLIKTRGQQVTLRCSPISGHKSVSWYQQVLGQGPQFIFQYYEKEERGRGNFPDRFSARQFPNYSSELNVNALLLGDSALYLCASSREGGIGEKLFFGSGTQLSVL.